One sample yielded the 28 T cell receptor beta chains listed below, sequenced in a study of blood T cells in healthy people across ages. Combining a sample-barcoded 5' primer with a J-beta primer mix, a second PCR ran for 7 to 11 cycles. TCRdb ran MiXCR on the 5' RACE reads and lists one entry per CDR3 protein. The sample consists of roughly 1.6 million distinct CDR3 sequences, roughly 32% of them appearing once. The sample was blood. The receptors shown here come from a woman under 40 in good health.

This clonotype was recorded a few times. The V gene is TRBV15, the J gene TRBJ2-3; D may correspond to TRBD1 or TRBD2 (5 bases each). Germline V gives CDR1 LNHNV, CDR2 YYDKDF (reference sequence). V was cut by 3 bases and J by 3 bases, with 16 bases left in between. The length of the CDR3 is 16 residues. Here the CDR3 DNA reads TGTGCCACCAGCAGCTCGTGGGGGAGTGGAACAGATACGCAGTATTTT. This encodes CATSSSWGSGTDTQYF. Full variable domain (remainder filled in from reference TRBV15 and TRBJ2-3): DAMVIQNPRYQVTQFGKPVTLSCSQTLNHNVMYWYQQKSSQAPKLLFHYYDKDFNNEADTPDNFQSRRPNTSFCFLDIRSPGLGDTAMYLCATSSSWGSGTDTQYFGPGTRLTVL.

This chain joins TRBV28 and TRBJ2-7; tentative D call: TRBD1 (6 bases). V was trimmed by 6 bases and J by 2 bases, leaving 14 bases between them. CDR1 is MDHEN and CDR2 is SYDVKM in the germline V gene. CDR3 length: 14 amino acids. CDR3 sequence (DNA): TGTGCCAGCAGCGGGACATCCACTACCTACGAGCAGTACTTC. It specifies CASSGTSTTYEQYF.

This clonotype came up many times. The chain links TRBV6-2 or TRBV6-3 to TRBJ2-1, with D perhaps matching TRBD2 (6 bases). V was clipped by 7 bases and J by 8 bases, with 12 bases between them. Germline V gene data show CDR1 as MNHEY and CDR2 as SVGEGT. CDR3 size: 12 residues. The CDR3 nucleotides read TGTGCCAGCACCCTAGCGAGAGATGAGCAGTTCTTC. Protein: CASTLARDEQFF.

The chain carries TRBV5-1 and TRBJ2-1; 7 positions match TRBD1. Losses at the gene ends were 7 bases for V and 7 bases for J; bases not matched to a gene: 8. Germline values: CDR1 SGHRS, CDR2 YFSETQ. This CDR3 is built from 13 residues. The CDR3 protein is CASDQTGSNEQFF. The DNA for the CDR3 is TGCGCCAGCGATCAGACAGGGAGTAATGAGCAGTTCTTC.

This clonotype was detected only once. The DNA of the CDR3 is TGTGCCAGCAGTGAAATAGGGACAGCCCCTAACTATGGCTACACCTTC. As protein: CASSEIGTAPNYGYTF. The chain uses TRBV2 and TRBJ1-2; TRBD1 agrees at 7 bases. CDR1 and CDR2 from the germline V gene are SNHLY and FYNNEI. V lost 2 bases and J lost 0; bases outside the gene matches: 6. The CDR3 sequence is 16 residues long.

The rearrangement joins TRBV30 to TRBJ2-1; 11 positions agree with TRBD2. The CDR3 covers 14 residues. The V segment lost 3 bases and the J segment 13 bases; nucleotides outside the gene matches: 11. CDR1 is GTSNPN, CDR2 SVGIG, per germline (reference sequence). CDR3 in DNA: TGTGCCTGGAGATCCCATGGGACTAGCGGCCCACAGTTCTTC. Protein sequence: CAWRSHGTSGPQFF.

The chain carries TRBV20-1 and TRBJ1-2, with 8 bases aligning to TRBD1. Germline values: CDR1 DFQATT, CDR2 SNEGSKA (reference sequence). CDR3 length: 15 residues. J gave up 1 base and V 4 bases, and 8 bases lay outside the gene matches. The CDR3, as DNA: TGCAGTGCTAACCGGGACAGGATTTTTAACTATGGCTACACCTTC. This sequence encodes CSANRDRIFNYGYTF.

This clonotype was seen only a few times. This chain joins TRBV6-1 and TRBJ1-5; 9 nucleotides line up with TRBD1. The CDR3 has 14 amino acids. CDR1 is MNHNS, CDR2 SASEGT, per germline. With 5 bases clipped from V and 6 bases from J, the junction kept 5 bases outside the gene matches. CDR3 sequence (DNA): TGTGCCAGCAGTCGACAGGGGGTGACTCAGCCCCAGCATTTT. It translates to CASSRQGVTQPQHF.

The table lists this clonotype with a count of one. The rearrangement joins TRBV12-3 or TRBV12-4 to TRBJ1-1; D remains unclear. The V gene lost 2 bases and the J gene lost 9 bases, with 13 bases spanning the gap. CDR3 length: 13 amino acids. In nucleotides, the CDR3 is TGTGCCAGCAGTTTATCCAAGGGAGGACAAGCTTTCTTT. It is translated as CASSLSKGGQAFF.

The chain recombines TRBV15 with TRBJ2-7; no definite D call. The CDR3 runs to 13 residues. Germline V gene sequence: CDR1 LNHNV, CDR2 YYDKDF (reference sequence). The V end was cut by 5 bases, the J end by 3 bases, with 11 bases between. CDR3 bases: TGTGCCACCAGCCTTGAAGGCAACTACGAGCAGTACTTC. This gives the protein CATSLEGNYEQYF. Drawing the rest from reference TRBV15 and TRBJ2-7, the complete variable domain is DAMVIQNPRYQVTQFGKPVTLSCSQTLNHNVMYWYQQKSSQAPKLLFHYYDKDFNNEADTPDNFQSRRPNTSFCFLDIRSPGLGDTAMYLCATSLEGNYEQYFGPGTRLTVT.

This clonotype was detected a few times. The rearrangement links TRBV28 to TRBJ2-3, with 12 bases aligning to TRBD2. V lost 6 bases to trimming and J lost 3 bases; unmatched junction nucleotides: 10. Germline V gives CDR1 MDHEN, CDR2 SYDVKM. The CDR3 spans 17 residues. CDR3: CASSLLGTSGSTDTQYF. The CDR3 DNA follows: TGTGCCAGCAGCCTCCTCGGGACTAGCGGGTCAACAGATACGCAGTATTTT.

This sequence joins TRBV2 and TRBJ2-3, with TRBD2 matching 13 bases. This CDR3 contains 16 residues. CDR1 and CDR2 (germline): SNHLY, FYNNEI. After removal of 5 bases from V and 3 bases from J, the junction contained 5 bases not matched to a gene. This chain's CDR3 is CASSHPTSGGTDTQYF. In nucleotides, the CDR3 is TGTGCCAGCAGTCACCCGACTAGCGGGGGGACAGATACGCAGTATTTT.

V is TRBV3-1 and J is TRBJ1-4; a possible D gene is TRBD1 (6 bases). Germline values: CDR1 LGHDT, CDR2 YNNKEL (reference sequence). Trimming removed 0 bases at V and 5 bases at J, with 10 bases between. There are 15 residues in the CDR3. The CDR3, as DNA: TGTGCCAGCAGCCAAGACACAGGGAAGAATGAAAAACTGTTTTTT. Its protein product is CASSQDTGKNEKLFF.

In nucleotides, the CDR3 is TGTGCCAGCAGACCCGGACAGGGGGGAGGAGAGACCCAGTACTTC. Amino acid sequence: CASRPGQGGGETQYF. This sequence joins TRBV5-5 and TRBJ2-5; 10 positions agree with TRBD1. The CDR3 has 15 residues. CDR1 SGHKS and CDR2 YYEKEE come from the germline V gene (reference sequence). V shed 5 bases and J 4 bases; nucleotides not matched to a gene: 8.

This clonotype was observed a handful of times. This sequence joins TRBV29-1 and TRBJ1-2; tentative D call: TRBD1 (5 bases). CDR1 and CDR2 (germline): SQVTM, ANQGSEA. The CDR3 is 13 residues long. V was shortened by 6 bases and J by 12 bases, with 23 bases between the two germline ends. DNA of the CDR3: TGCAGCGTCCCCCAGGGCTTCCTAGCTGGAGACACCTTC. It is translated as CSVPQGFLAGDTF.

V is TRBV3-1 and J is TRBJ2-1; a possible D gene is TRBD1 (6 bases). Near its end, the DNA agrees better with TRBJ2-7, so the J call may be wrong. The germline CDR1 and CDR2 sequences are LGHDT and YNNKEL (reference sequence). The CDR3 spans 18 residues. The CDR3 coding sequence is TGTGCCAGCAGCCAAGTTTGGACAGCAGTAGCAGGCTACAATGAGCAGTACTTC. Translation gives CASSQVWTAVAGYNEQYF.

The V call is TRBV5-6, the J call TRBJ1-2; D call uncertain. The CDR3 spans 15 residues. V was pared by 4 bases and J by 5 bases, with 18 bases between. In germline, CDR1 is SGHDT, CDR2 YYEEEE. DNA of the CDR3: TGTGCCAGCAGCACCGATTTGGGTGGGCCGTATGGCTACACCTTC. This translates into CASSTDLGGPYGYTF. Together with reference TRBV5-6 and TRBJ1-2, the CDR3 gives the full variable domain: DAGVTQSPTHLIKTRGQQVTLRCSPKSGHDTVSWYQQALGQGPQFIFQYYEEEERQRGNFPDRFSGHQFPNYSSELNVNALLLGDSALYLCASSTDLGGPYGYTFGSGTRLTVV.

This chain joins TRBV29-1 and TRBJ2-1, with no clear D. This CDR3 region has 12 residues. V lost 6 bases, J lost 13 bases, and 19 bases lay in between. The V gene's germline CDR1 is SQVTM and CDR2 ANQGSEA. DNA for the CDR3: TGCAGCGTGGATACGCTAGGTACGTTTCAGTTCTTC. Translated, it gives CSVDTLGTFQFF.

With regard to this clonotype: This may be a read error, as it is one base from a much larger clone. The rearrangement joins TRBV20-1 to TRBJ1-5; TRBD1 is a possible D gene (5 bases). The CDR3 is made up of 16 amino acids. CDR1 is DFQATT, CDR2 SNEGSKA, per germline (reference sequence). V lost 0 bases and J 7 bases, leaving 19 bases between the germline ends. CDR3 in DNA: TGCAGTGCTAGAGATTATCGACGGGGACTAGGACAGCCCCAGCATTTT. This encodes CSARDYRRGLGQPQHF.

This clonotype came up a few times. The rearrangement links TRBV7-3 to TRBJ2-1, with D possibly matching TRBD2 (5 bases). V lost 3 bases and J lost 7, with 16 bases in between. CDR3 size: 15 residues. Germline-derived CDR1 and CDR2 are SGHTA and FQGTGA. The CDR3 DNA reads as TGTGCCAGCAGCTTGACTACCCAACTAGGGAATGAGCAGTTCTTC. Its translation is CASSLTTQLGNEQFF.

This clonotype was seen a handful of times. The chain links TRBV4-1 to TRBJ2-7, with D possibly TRBD2 on 5 matching bases. V was clipped by 0 bases and J by 3 bases, with 15 bases between them. The CDR3 consists of 16 residues. Germline assignment: CDR1 MGHRA and CDR2 YSYEKL. CDR3 sequence reads: CASSQDRGYGDYEQYF. In DNA, the CDR3 is TGCGCCAGCAGCCAAGATCGAGGCTACGGGGACTACGAGCAGTACTTC.

The chain couples TRBV12-3 or TRBV12-4 to TRBJ1-1; D not certain. The CDR3 length is 13 residues. V was shortened by 8 bases and J by 1 base, with 11 bases between the two germline ends. CDR3 loop: CASLLGRNTEAFF. In DNA, the CDR3 is TGTGCCAGCCTCCTAGGGCGGAACACTGAAGCTTTCTTT.

This clonotype was seen a handful of times. The CDR3 bases are TGTGCCAGCAGTTCGGGGGGAGTGACCCCCTACGAGCAGTACTTC. Residues: CASSSGGVTPYEQYF. The chain is built from TRBV28 and TRBJ2-7; 7 bases are a match to TRBD2. The V gene end was trimmed by 4 bases and the J gene end by 2 bases; junction bases not matched to a gene: 8. CDR1 is MDHEN and CDR2 is SYDVKM in the germline V gene. The CDR3 covers 15 residues.

The rearrangement joins TRBV6-1 to TRBJ2-7; D is possibly TRBD2 (6 bases). The CDR3 totals 14 residues. V was cut by 2 bases and J by 3 bases, with 11 bases left in between. Germline CDR1 MNHNS, CDR2 SASEGT. CDR3 amino acids: CASSEYGTFYEQYF. The DNA of the CDR3 is TGTGCCAGCAGTGAATACGGGACTTTCTACGAGCAGTACTTC.

The chain carries TRBV15 and TRBJ2-3; no firm D call. The V end lost 2 bases, the J end lost 5 bases, and 23 bases lay between the germline ends. The germline V gene encodes CDR1 LNHNV and CDR2 YYDKDF (reference sequence). CDR3 size: 18 residues. CDR3 in amino acids: CATSRTPTGHIRVDTQYF. As DNA, the CDR3 is TGTGCCACCAGCAGAACCCCGACGGGCCACATAAGGGTAGATACGCAGTATTTT.

This chain links TRBV10-3 with TRBJ2-5; no clear D gene. The CDR3 sequence is 13 residues long. The V gene's germline CDR1 is ENHRY and CDR2 SYGVKD. Trimming removed 9 bases at V and 1 base at J, with 12 bases between. For the CDR3, the DNA is TGTGCCATGAGCGTGGGTTTCCAAGAGACCCAGTACTTC. It codes for CAMSVGFQETQYF.

The rearrangement links TRBV6-6 to TRBJ1-2, with TRBD1 identical over 9 bases. Losses at the gene ends were 2 bases for V and 8 bases for J; bases not matched to a gene: 12. CDR3 size: 16 residues. Per the germline V gene, CDR1 is MNHNY and CDR2 is SVGAGI (reference sequence). The CDR3 DNA follows: TGTGCCAGCAGTTACCCCGGGACAGGGCCCGACGGGGGCTACACCTTC. Translating gives CASSYPGTGPDGGYTF.

The gene calls are TRBV7-9 and TRBJ2-5; D is ambiguous. The CDR3 totals 18 residues. The V and J ends lost 2 bases and 0 bases respectively, with 19 bases between them. Germline assignment: CDR1 SEHNR and CDR2 FQNEAQ (reference sequence). The CDR3 here is CASSLMPEHLWYQETQYF. CDR3 sequence (DNA): TGTGCCAGCAGCTTAATGCCAGAACACCTTTGGTACCAAGAGACCCAGTACTTC. Using reference TRBV7-9 and TRBJ2-5 for the parts outside the CDR3, the full variable domain is DTGVSQNPRHKITKRGQNVTFRCDPISEHNRLYWYRQTLGQGPEFLTYFQNEAQLEKSRLLSDRFSAERPKGSFSTLEIQRTEQGDSAMYLCASSLMPEHLWYQETQYFGPGTRLLVL.